A single sample gave rise to the 21 T cell receptor beta chains below, sequenced in a study of blood T cell repertoires in COVID-19. The table came from immunoSEQ multiplex PCR; TCRdb's copy has only in-frame clones and leaves some out. The repertoire includes about 300,000 clones, 85% to 90% of them detected once, and 8.5% to 12% sits in the top ten. The sample comprised PBMCs or T cells enriched from blood (not recorded which). Receptor source: a young woman who had recovered from COVID-19.

This clone showed up just once. J is TRBJ1-2 and V is TRBV30; TRBD1 might be the D (5 bases). Between the trimmed V and J ends, which lost 4 bases and 0 bases, there was a span of 15 bases. Looked up from germline, CDR1 is GTSNPN and CDR2 is SVGIG (reference sequence). The CDR3 loop spans 15 amino acids. The CDR3 loop reads CAWTAPGQTNYGYTF. The CDR3 bases are TGTGCCTGGACCGCCCCAGGGCAAACTAACTATGGCTACACCTTC.

This clone was detected only a few times. Sequence at one end of the junction differs from germline and may be a read error. The genes are TRBV20-1 and TRBJ2-7; 7 bases map to TRBD2. The CDR3 is made up of 15 amino acids. Germline loops: CDR1 DFQATT, CDR2 SNEGSKA (reference sequence). The chain's CDR3 is CSTSVESGETYEQYF. The CDR3 DNA reads TGCAGTACTAGTGTGGAAAGCGGGGAGACCTACGAGCAGTACTTC.

This clone has only a few counts. The chain has TRBV5-1 and TRBJ2-2, with TRBD2 matching 7 bases. With 2 bases clipped from V and 2 bases from J, the junction kept 3 bases outside the gene matches. The CDR3 runs 15 residues. Looked up from germline, CDR1 is SGHRS and CDR2 is YFSETQ. Written as DNA, the CDR3 is TGCGCCAGCAGCTTCGCTAGCGGAAACACCGGGGAGCTGTTTTTT. Protein: CASSFASGNTGELFF.

DNA for the CDR3: TGTGCCAGCTCCTCGGGACAGGGCTACACTGAAGCTTTCTTT. Amino acid sequence: CASSSGQGYTEAFF. The chain has TRBV18 and TRBJ1-1; 9 bases are a match to TRBD1. This CDR3 spans 14 amino acids. Germline V CDR1 and CDR2: KGHSH, LQKENI. The junction had 5 bases not matched to a gene; V was cut back by 6 bases and J by 3 bases.

V gene TRBV6-5 combines with J gene TRBJ2-1; 9 bases align to TRBD1. The V and J ends lost 5 bases and 6 bases, in that order; junction bases with no gene match: 5. The CDR3 has 14 residues. CDR1 is MNHEY and CDR2 is SVGAGI in the germline V gene. As DNA, the CDR3 is TGTGCCAGCAGTCCCGGGACAGGGTTCAATGAGCAGTTCTTC. Protein product: CASSPGTGFNEQFF.

The chain employs TRBV4-1 and TRBJ2-7; 14 positions match TRBD2. V shed 5 bases and J 1 base; nucleotides not matched to a gene: 10. The CDR3 spans 18 residues. Germline V gives CDR1 MGHRA, CDR2 YSYEKL. The DNA of the CDR3 is TGCGCCAGCAGCTCACAAACCGGGACTAGCGGGAGTTCCTACGAGCAGTACTTC. It encodes CASSSQTGTSGSSYEQYF.

The chain is built from TRBV2 and TRBJ1-6, with D maybe TRBD1 (5 bases). CDR3 size: 16 residues. Germline values: CDR1 SNHLY, CDR2 FYNNEI. V was cut by 9 bases and J by 7 bases, with 22 bases left in between. This chain's CDR3 is CARADGPQGSNSPLHF. Here the CDR3 DNA reads TGTGCCAGGGCCGACGGGCCCCAGGGATCCAATTCACCCCTCCACTTT.

The chain links TRBV4-1 to TRBJ1-3; D is uncertain. Between the trimmed V and J ends, which lost 4 bases and 0 bases, there was a span of 10 bases. The length of the CDR3 is 15 residues. Germline CDR1 reads MGHRA; CDR2 reads YSYEKL. The CDR3 sequence: CASSPQVHSGNTIYF. In nucleotides, the CDR3 is TGCGCCAGCAGCCCCCAGGTCCACTCTGGAAACACCATATATTTT.

The chain combines TRBV12-3 or TRBV12-4 with TRBJ1-2; D is possibly TRBD1 (6 bases). The CDR3 covers 13 residues. The ends were cut back, 5 bases at V and 4 bases at J, with 11 bases in the middle. DNA for the CDR3: TGTGCCAGCAGTACGGGACATTTCTATGGCTACACCTTC. It yields the protein CASSTGHFYGYTF.

This clone was found a few times. The gene calls are TRBV18 and TRBJ2-7; 9 bases agree with TRBD1. The CDR3 consists of 14 residues. The V gene's germline CDR1 is KGHSH and CDR2 LQKENI. J was trimmed by 6 bases and V by 3 bases; bases with no gene match: 6. Here the CDR3 reads CASSPAQGAAEQYF. The CDR3, as DNA: TGTGCCAGCTCACCGGCACAGGGGGCCGCCGAGCAGTACTTC.

This clone is a singleton in its sample. V usage is TRBV19 and J usage is TRBJ2-7; D not certain. This CDR3 has 13 residues. The germline V and J ends were trimmed by 8 bases and 6 bases, with 17 bases remaining between them. Germline-derived CDR1 and CDR2 are LNHDA and SQIVND (reference sequence). CDR3 loop: CASQYAPGREQYF. The CDR3 DNA follows: TGTGCCAGTCAGTACGCCCCTGGTCGCGAGCAGTACTTC.

The CDR3 protein is CASSLGMDSLRTDTQYF. The CDR3, as DNA: TGCGCCAGCAGCTTGGGGATGGACTCCCTGAGGACAGATACGCAGTATTTT. This chain connects TRBV5-1 to TRBJ2-3, with D possibly TRBD2 on 5 matching bases. Germline values: CDR1 SGHRS, CDR2 YFSETQ. V lost 0 bases to trimming and J lost 3 bases, with 17 bases between them. The CDR3 has 17 residues. The full variable domain, rest sourced from reference TRBV5-1 and TRBJ2-3, is KAGVTQTPRYLIKTRGQQVTLSCSPISGHRSVSWYQQTPGQGLQFLFEYFSETQRNKGNFPGRFSGRQFSNSRSEMNVSTLELGDSALYLCASSLGMDSLRTDTQYFGPGTRLTVL.

The rearrangement uses TRBV28 and TRBJ2-3, with 9 bases aligning to TRBD2. CDR3 length equals 18 residues. Germline CDR1 reads MDHEN; CDR2 reads SYDVKM. With 3 bases clipped from V and 5 bases from J, the junction kept 15 bases outside the gene matches. The CDR3 DNA reads as TGTGCCAGCAGTTTCCTCGCGGGACTAGCCGCGGTGAGAGATACGCAGTATTTT. Protein: CASSFLAGLAAVRDTQYF.

The CDR3 protein is CASSAPPGQISGNTIYF. CDR3 DNA: TGTGCCAGCAGTGCCCCCCCGGGACAAATCTCTGGAAACACCATATATTTT. The chain has TRBV2 and TRBJ1-3; D might be TRBD1 (6 bases). The CDR3 loop spans 17 amino acids. Germline values: CDR1 SNHLY, CDR2 FYNNEI. The V gene lost 4 bases and the J gene lost 0 bases, with 16 bases spanning the gap.

The rearrangement uses TRBV10-3 and TRBJ1-3; the D is unclear. CDR1 is ENHRY, CDR2 SYGVKD, per germline. The CDR3 is 13 residues long. Between the trimmed V and J ends, which lost 5 bases and 4 bases, there was a span of 9 bases. CDR3 loop: CAISPNQGNTIYF. CDR3 DNA sequence: TGTGCCATCAGTCCAAACCAGGGAAACACCATATATTTT.

The chain carries TRBV5-1 and TRBJ2-2; D uncertain. V was shortened by 0 bases and J by 7 bases, with 13 bases between the two germline ends. The CDR3 runs 15 residues. Germline V lookup: CDR1 SGHRS, CDR2 YFSETQ. The CDR3: CASSLDVGAIGELFF. In nucleotides, the CDR3 is TGCGCCAGCAGCTTGGATGTTGGAGCTATCGGGGAGCTGTTTTTT.

This chain connects TRBV5-8 to TRBJ1-2, with 7 bases identical to TRBD1. CDR1 SGHTS and CDR2 YDEGEE come from the germline V gene. Losses at the gene ends were 5 bases for V and 14 bases for J; bases not matched to a gene: 21. This CDR3 has 15 residues. CDR3 in DNA: TGTGCCAGCAGTCGAGTGGAGATAGGGGGCCCCCCGGGAACCTTC. Translated: CASSRVEIGGPPGTF.

This chain links TRBV28 with TRBJ1-1; TRBD1 might be the D (5 bases). V was shortened by 3 bases and J by 4 bases, with 12 bases between the two germline ends. The CDR3 has 14 residues. CDR1 MDHEN and CDR2 SYDVKM come from the germline V gene. The DNA for the CDR3 is TGTGCCAGCAGTTTTCAGGTTCAGGGCACTGAAGCTTTCTTT. It is translated as CASSFQVQGTEAFF.

The genes are TRBV7-8 and TRBJ1-6, with TRBD1 identical over 9 bases. Germline-derived CDR1 and CDR2 are SGHVS and FQNEAQ. The CDR3 runs 15 residues. With V trimmed by 6 bases and J by 2 bases, 2 bases remained unmatched. CDR3 loop: CASRQGATYNSPLHF. CDR3 nucleotide sequence: TGTGCCAGCAGACAGGGGGCCACCTATAATTCACCCCTCCACTTT.

This clone was counted between two and nine times. In nucleotides, the CDR3 is TGTGCCAGCAGCGTCGGGACTAGCGGGGGGCTAGGCCAAGAGACCCAGTACTTC. It translates to CASSVGTSGGLGQETQYF. This sequence joins TRBV9 and TRBJ2-5; 15 nucleotides align to TRBD2. V dropped 2 bases and J dropped 1; count of bases not matched to a gene: 6. The CDR3 spans 18 residues. Germline V CDR1 and CDR2: SGDLS, YYNGEE.

J is TRBJ1-6 and V is TRBV28, with TRBD1 matching over 7 bases. The germline V gene encodes CDR1 MDHEN and CDR2 SYDVKM. V trimming: 7 bases; J trimming: 1 base; junction bases outside the gene matches: 13. The CDR3 is 18 amino acids. The CDR3: CASTRGQATVSYNSPLHF. The CDR3 nucleotides are TGTGCCAGCACCCGAGGACAGGCTACGGTGTCCTATAATTCACCCCTCCACTTT.